The present entry profiles one TCR beta chain with its context. This sample is part of a study of control samples from healthy donors and cancer patients. Sequenced by immunoSEQ multiplex PCR; TCRdb stores in-frame clones only, minus some. This sample has about 57,000 clones; 75% to 95% occur once, and the top ten carry 0.75% to 0.95%. CDR1 and CDR2 (germline): MNHEY, SVGEGT. CDR3 size: 14 residues. Between the trimmed V and J ends, which lost 2 bases and 2 bases, there was a span of 10 bases. V and J are TRBV6-2 or TRBV6-3 and TRBJ2-7; maybe TRBD1 (6 bases). The sequenced sample was PBMCs. This TCR came from a young man with colorectal cancer. The CDR3 is CASSYGGLTYEQYF. CDR3 bases: TGTGCCAGCAGTTACGGGGGCCTCACCTACGAGCAGTACTTC.